This TCR beta chain came from a study of T-cell reconstitution after alpha-beta-depleted transplantation in children. Unique molecular identifiers featured in how the TCRbeta library was prepared. TCRdb ran MiXCR on the PCR reads and lists one entry per CDR3 protein. This sample carries a few hundred thousand distinct CDR3 sequences, roughly 30% of them seen once, and the ten largest clones take about 35%. Germline V gene sequence: CDR1 LNHDA, CDR2 SQIVND (reference sequence). Trimming stripped 6 bases from V and 2 bases from J, with 11 bases between. This CDR3 spans 14 amino acids. General study points: The main origin of T-cell counts and diversity one year after transplant was newly produced T cells. Reportedly, only several hundred clones from non-depleted graft cells drove alpha-beta T-cell counts at about two months. High day-60 TCRbeta diversity in some patients came from surviving recipient T cells and thymic progenitors.

With respect to this clonotype: What it binds is unknown.

The sequencing used PBMCs, collected before TCRalphabeta/CD19-depleted stem cell transplant. The receptor was derived from a boy in the first two years of life with Wiskott-Aldrich syndrome, due to receive a stem cell transplant. V gene TRBV19 combines with J gene TRBJ1-5; D not certain. This CDR3 is CASSEGGGNQPQHF. The CDR3 DNA sequence: TGTGCCAGTAGCGAGGGAGGAGGCAATCAGCCCCAGCATTTT.